One and the same sample provided the 9 T cell receptor beta chains below, sequenced in a study of T-cell memory formation after mild COVID-19. TCRdb recomputed calls from the 5' RACE reads with MiXCR, one row per CDR3 protein. This table holds fewer than 250,000 distinct CDR3 sequences, 15% to 20% found once. Sequenced input: PBMCs or a T cell subset sorted from them (not recorded which). The receptors derive from an adult woman who had mild COVID-19 (a few samples of this study predate the infection). Cell type and time point are not known.

This clonotype appeared a few times. The rearrangement uses TRBV7-2 and TRBJ2-5, with D possibly being TRBD2 (6 bases). Germline V gene sequence: CDR1 SGHTA, CDR2 FQGNSA. The CDR3 extends over 13 amino acids. The V and J ends lost 6 bases and 2 bases respectively, with 10 bases between them. Here the CDR3 reads CASSWTKQETQYF. The CDR3 DNA sequence: TGTGCCAGCAGTTGGACTAAGCAAGAGACCCAGTACTTC.

The J gene is TRBJ2-1, the V gene TRBV20-1, with D perhaps TRBD2 (6 bases). Germline V gene data show CDR1 as DFQATT and CDR2 as SNEGSKA (reference sequence). The length of the CDR3 is 15 residues. V lost 0 bases and J 5 bases, leaving 14 bases between the germline ends. CDR3 sequence (DNA): TGCAGTGCTAGAGATTTTAGCGGCGCTAACAATGAGCAGTTCTTC. Residues: CSARDFSGANNEQFF.

V and J are TRBV5-1 and TRBJ2-5; D might be TRBD1 or TRBD2, each matching 6 bases. V was shortened by 6 bases and J by 4 bases, with 10 bases between the two germline ends. Germline CDR1 SGHRS, CDR2 YFSETQ. The CDR3 has 12 amino acids. The chain's CDR3 is CASTGGRETQYF. The DNA of the CDR3 is TGCGCCAGCACCGGGGGCCGAGAGACCCAGTACTTC.

The rearrangement joins TRBV20-1 to TRBJ2-1; D could derive from TRBD1 or TRBD2 (5 bases each). Germline V CDR1 and CDR2: DFQATT, SNEGSKA (reference sequence). This CDR3 spans 16 amino acids. The V end lost 3 bases, the J end lost 7 bases, and 22 bases lay between the germline ends. The chain's CDR3 is CSASLTGPLRWNEQFF. As DNA, the CDR3 is TGCAGTGCTAGTCTAACGGGGCCCCTCCGGTGGAATGAGCAGTTCTTC.

This rearrangement joins TRBV27 to TRBJ1-2; possibly TRBD1 for D (5 bases). CDR3 length equals 17 residues. With 2 bases removed from V and 4 bases from J, the gap between germline ends came to 20 bases. CDR1 is MNHEY and CDR2 is SMNVEV in the germline V gene (reference sequence). CDR3 DNA sequence: TGTGCCAGCAGTTTAAGCTTTTCTCGGGCCAGGGTCTATGGCTACACCTTC. The encoded protein is CASSLSFSRARVYGYTF.

The chain recombines TRBV19 with TRBJ2-2, with D possibly being TRBD2 (7 bases). The germline gives CDR1 LNHDA, CDR2 SQIVND (reference sequence). The CDR3 length is 15 residues. Deletions cut 8 bases from V and 4 bases from J, with 17 bases between. Here the CDR3 reads CASRRAGASTGELFF. The CDR3 bases are TGTGCCAGTCGGAGGGCGGGGGCCAGCACCGGGGAGCTGTTTTTT.

The chain is built from TRBV24-1 and TRBJ1-1; D remains ambiguous. The CDR3 is made up of 13 amino acids. Trimming removed 2 bases at V and 4 bases at J, with 7 bases between. Germline CDR1 is KGHDR and CDR2 is SFDVKD. The CDR3 region is CATSDSSVTEAFF. CDR3 sequence (DNA): TGTGCCACCAGTGATTCCTCTGTCACTGAAGCTTTCTTT.

At least ten counts were recorded for this clonotype. The rearrangement links TRBV7-9 to TRBJ2-3; 10 bases agree with TRBD2. Germline CDR1 is SEHNR and CDR2 is FQNEAQ (reference sequence). J lost 7 bases, V lost 5 bases, and 12 bases had no gene match. This CDR3 is built from 16 residues. CDR3 nucleotides: TGTGCCAGCAGCCCCCGTGAGCGGGGGGGACCGAATACGCAGTATTTT. This encodes CASSPRERGGPNTQYF.

The chain is built from TRBV6-5 and TRBJ2-7; D ambiguous. This CDR3 has 13 amino acids. With 10 bases removed from V and 0 bases from J, the gap between germline ends came to 13 bases. In germline, CDR1 is MNHEY, CDR2 SVGAGI. CDR3 protein: CATLPRTSYEQYF. In nucleotides, the CDR3 is TGTGCCACCCTTCCTAGGACCTCCTACGAGCAGTACTTC.